Listed below are T cell receptor beta chains from one sample, sequenced in a study of control samples from healthy donors and cancer patients. Measured with immunoSEQ multiplex PCR; TCRdb has only the in-frame clones, and not every one. The repertoire includes tens of thousands of clones, around nine tenths of them detected once, and around 0.78% sits in the top ten. Sequencing used PBMCs. The receptors here all came from a man aged 25-40 years with colorectal cancer. The CDR3 runs from the conserved cysteine through the conserved F or W. D genes are given only for firm matches. Clone size is given for some rows only: seen once, a few or many times, or a class if the clone is expanded.

clone size: once; V gene: TRBV7-9; D gene: .; J gene: TRBJ2-1; CDR3 DNA: TGTGCCAGCAGCTTATTGAGGGGTCCCTACAATGAGCAGTTCTTC; CDR3 protein: CASSLLRGPYNEQFF
clone size: .; V gene: TRBV7-6; D gene: .; J gene: TRBJ2-5; CDR3 DNA: TGTGCCAGCAGCCGAGGGCTAGCCGGAGAGACCCAGTACTTC; CDR3 protein: CASSRGLAGETQYF
clone size: few; V gene: TRBV5-1; D gene: TRBD1; J gene: TRBJ1-5; CDR3 DNA: TGCGCCAGCAGCTTGACAGGGGGTAATCAGCCCCAGCATTTT; CDR3 protein: CASSLTGGNQPQHF
clone size: few; V gene: TRBV12-1; D gene: .; J gene: TRBJ2-3; CDR3 DNA: TGTGCCAGCAGCTACTTAACAGATACGCAGTATTTT; CDR3 protein: CASSYLTDTQYF
clone size: .; V gene: TRBV2; D gene: .; J gene: TRBJ1-2; CDR3 DNA: TGTGCCAGCAGTCGGGCGGGTGGCTACACCTTC; CDR3 protein: CASSRAGGYTF
clone size: few; V gene: TRBV13; D gene: .; J gene: TRBJ1-5; CDR3 DNA: TGTGCCAGCAGCTTAAAGGGCAGTTTAAATCAGCCCCAGCATTTT; CDR3 protein: CASSLKGSLNQPQHF
clone size: .; V gene: TRBV7-2; D gene: .; J gene: TRBJ1-2; CDR3 DNA: TGTGCCAGCAGCGAAACCGGGGTCTATGGCTACACCTTC; CDR3 protein: CASSETGVYGYTF
clone size: .; V gene: TRBV6-1; D gene: TRBD1; J gene: TRBJ2-5; CDR3 DNA: TGTGCCAGCAGTGAAGCGGGACAGCTTGCAGAGACCCAGTACTTC; CDR3 protein: CASSEAGQLAETQYF
clone size: .; V gene: TRBV5-8; D gene: .; J gene: TRBJ1-4; CDR3 DNA: TGTGCCAGCAGCTTGGGATCTAATGAAAAACTGTTTTTT; CDR3 protein: CASSLGSNEKLFF
clone size: .; V gene: TRBV30; D gene: .; J gene: TRBJ1-6; CDR3 DNA: TGTGCCTGGAGGTCTCGGGGGAGCTCCTATAATTCACCCCTCCACTTT; CDR3 protein: CAWRSRGSSYNSPLHF
clone size: .; V gene: TRBV5-1; D gene: .; J gene: TRBJ2-7; CDR3 DNA: TGCGCCAGCAGCTTGAGGCAGGCTAGCTACGAGCAGTACTTC; CDR3 protein: CASSLRQASYEQYF
clone size: .; V gene: TRBV11-2; D gene: .; J gene: TRBJ1-1; CDR3 DNA: TGTGCCAGCAGCTACGTAGGCGGTTCGGACACTGAAGCTTTCTTT; CDR3 protein: CASSYVGGSDTEAFF
clone size: once; V gene: TRBV5-5; D gene: .; J gene: TRBJ1-1; CDR3 DNA: TGTGCCAGCAGCTTGGCTACGGGACTGACTGAAGCTTTCTTT; CDR3 protein: CASSLATGLTEAFF
clone size: .; V gene: TRBV6-2/TRBV6-3; D gene: .; J gene: TRBJ1-1; CDR3 DNA: TGTGCCAGCAGTTACCCGTTGAAGGGGTCTGAAGCTTTCTTT; CDR3 protein: CASSYPLKGSEAFF
clone size: .; V gene: TRBV5-6; D gene: .; J gene: TRBJ2-7; CDR3 DNA: TGTGCCAGCACCATGATGAGCTCTTCCTACGAGCAGTACTTC; CDR3 protein: CASTMMSSSYEQYF
clone size: few; V gene: TRBV3-1/TRBV3-2; D gene: .; J gene: TRBJ1-2; CDR3 DNA: TGTGCCAGCAGCCAAGGAACAGGGCTTGGCTACACCTTC; CDR3 protein: CASSQGTGLGYTF
clone size: .; V gene: TRBV10-1; D gene: TRBD1; J gene: TRBJ2-7; CDR3 DNA: TGCGCCAGCAGTGAGTCGGGACAGGGGGGGACGTACTTC; CDR3 protein: CASSESGQGGTYF
clone size: .; V gene: TRBV10-2; D gene: .; J gene: TRBJ2-3; CDR3 DNA: TGCGCCAGCAGTACGTACAGGGAAGGAGATACGCAGTATTTT; CDR3 protein: CASSTYREGDTQYF
clone size: .; V gene: TRBV6-2/TRBV6-3; D gene: .; J gene: TRBJ1-5; CDR3 DNA: TGTGCCAGCAGTTCTCCCCGTGGCAATCAGCCCCAGCATTTT; CDR3 protein: CASSSPRGNQPQHF
clone size: .; V gene: TRBV15; D gene: .; J gene: TRBJ2-3; CDR3 DNA: TGTGCCACCAGCGGAAAAGGACTAAGAACAGATACGCAGTATTTT; CDR3 protein: CATSGKGLRTDTQYF
clone size: .; V gene: TRBV6-2/TRBV6-3; D gene: TRBD2; J gene: TRBJ2-3; CDR3 DNA: TGTGCCAGCAGTTACCGGGCTTTAGCGGGGACTAACACAGATACGCAGTATTTT; CDR3 protein: CASSYRALAGTNTDTQYF
clone size: .; V gene: TRBV7-9; D gene: TRBD1; J gene: TRBJ1-3; CDR3 DNA: TGTGCCAGCAGCCCCAGGGGGCGCGGAGGAAACACCATATATTTT; CDR3 protein: CASSPRGRGGNTIYF
clone size: .; V gene: TRBV27; D gene: TRBD1; J gene: TRBJ1-5; CDR3 DNA: TGTGCCAGCAGTTCCCTAACAGGGGCTGTTGGCAATCAGCCCCAGCATTTT; CDR3 protein: CASSSLTGAVGNQPQHF
clone size: .; V gene: TRBV14; D gene: .; J gene: TRBJ2-3; CDR3 DNA: TGTGCCAGCAGCCCAAGGACCTTAATCACAGATACGCAGTATTTT; CDR3 protein: CASSPRTLITDTQYF
clone size: .; V gene: TRBV18; D gene: TRBD2; J gene: TRBJ2-3; CDR3 DNA: TGTGCCAGCTCACCCAGAGCGGGGAGCGGGACAGATACGCAGTATTTT; CDR3 protein: CASSPRAGSGTDTQYF
clone size: .; V gene: TRBV7-9; D gene: TRBD1; J gene: TRBJ1-2; CDR3 DNA: TGTGCCAGCAGCTTTCAATTTCCGGGACAGGTAGTCTATGGCTACACCTTC; CDR3 protein: CASSFQFPGQVVYGYTF
clone size: .; V gene: TRBV4-2; D gene: TRBD1; J gene: TRBJ1-5; CDR3 DNA: TGTGCCAGCAGCCAAGATTTGGGTAGGGGGCCCTTAGAACGTCAGCCCCAGCATTTT; CDR3 protein: CASSQDLGRGPLERQPQHF
clone size: .; V gene: TRBV25-1; D gene: .; J gene: TRBJ2-1; CDR3 DNA: TGTGCCAGCAGTGACAGGAGCTACAATGAGCAGTTCTTC; CDR3 protein: CASSDRSYNEQFF
clone size: .; V gene: TRBV12-3/TRBV12-4; D gene: .; J gene: TRBJ2-2; CDR3 DNA: TGTGCCAGCAGTTTTACCAGAGGCGGGGAGCTGTTTTTT; CDR3 protein: CASSFTRGGELFF
clone size: .; V gene: TRBV4-3; D gene: .; J gene: TRBJ1-5; CDR3 DNA: TGCGCCAGCAGCCAAGAGCCAGGGGGCAATCAGCCCCAGCATTTT; CDR3 protein: CASSQEPGGNQPQHF
clone size: .; V gene: TRBV5-1; D gene: TRBD1; J gene: TRBJ1-3; CDR3 DNA: TGCGCCAGCAGCTTGGCTCCACAGGGGGGCTTATCTGGAAACACCATATATTTT; CDR3 protein: CASSLAPQGGLSGNTIYF
clone size: .; V gene: TRBV19; D gene: .; J gene: TRBJ1-1; CDR3 DNA: TGTGCCAGTAGTATATTAGACCGGCACCTGAACACTGAAGCTTTCTTT; CDR3 protein: CASSILDRHLNTEAFF
clone size: .; V gene: TRBV5-6; D gene: .; J gene: TRBJ2-5; CDR3 DNA: TGTGCCAGCAGCTTAGAGAAACAGGGCCAAGAGACCCAGTACTTC; CDR3 protein: CASSLEKQGQETQYF
clone size: .; V gene: TRBV7-9; D gene: .; J gene: TRBJ1-4; CDR3 DNA: TGTGCCAGCAGCCTAGGATCTTTCAGGGATGAAAAACTGTTTTTT; CDR3 protein: CASSLGSFRDEKLFF
clone size: .; V gene: TRBV19; D gene: .; J gene: TRBJ1-5; CDR3 DNA: TGTGCCAGCCATACTAGCGCGGCAAATCAGCCCCAGCATTTT; CDR3 protein: CASHTSAANQPQHF
clone size: .; V gene: TRBV9; D gene: TRBD2; J gene: TRBJ2-3; CDR3 DNA: TGTGCCAGCAGCACCCGGGGTAGCGGGGGTGGTACTAGCACAGATACGCAGTATTTT; CDR3 protein: CASSTRGSGGGTSTDTQYF
clone size: .; V gene: TRBV10-1; D gene: .; J gene: TRBJ1-5; CDR3 DNA: TGCGCCAGCAGTGCATCAGGGGAGCCCCAGCATTTT; CDR3 protein: CASSASGEPQHF
clone size: .; V gene: TRBV4-3; D gene: .; J gene: TRBJ2-3; CDR3 DNA: TGCGCCAGCAGCCAAGAACCGGGGGCCAGCACAGATACGCAGTATTTT; CDR3 protein: CASSQEPGASTDTQYF
clone size: .; V gene: TRBV24-1; D gene: TRBD1; J gene: TRBJ2-2; CDR3 DNA: TGTGCCACCAGTCCCGGGACAGGGAACACCGGGGAGCTGTTTTTT; CDR3 protein: CATSPGTGNTGELFF
clone size: .; V gene: TRBV5-5; D gene: .; J gene: TRBJ1-2; CDR3 DNA: TGTGCCAGCAGCCGAGAAAGCCAGGGGAACTATGGCTACACCTTC; CDR3 protein: CASSRESQGNYGYTF
clone size: .; V gene: TRBV2; D gene: .; J gene: TRBJ2-7; CDR3 DNA: TGTGCCAGCAGTGAATTTCAGAGCTACGAGCAGTACTTC; CDR3 protein: CASSEFQSYEQYF
clone size: .; V gene: TRBV5-1; D gene: TRBD1; J gene: TRBJ1-5; CDR3 DNA: TGCGCCAGCAGCTTAGGGCAGGGGGACCAGCCCCAGCATTTT; CDR3 protein: CASSLGQGDQPQHF
clone size: .; V gene: TRBV5-6; D gene: .; J gene: TRBJ2-3; CDR3 DNA: TGTGCCAGCAGCCCCGGACAGAGTCTAACAGATACGCAGTATTTT; CDR3 protein: CASSPGQSLTDTQYF
clone size: .; V gene: TRBV27; D gene: .; J gene: TRBJ2-2; CDR3 DNA: TGTGCCAGCAGCTACCTCCGGAGGGAGTCCACCGGGGAGCTGTTTTTT; CDR3 protein: CASSYLRRESTGELFF
clone size: .; V gene: TRBV15; D gene: TRBD1; J gene: TRBJ1-2; CDR3 DNA: TGTGCCACCAGCGTAGACAGGGGGCGAGGCTACACCTTC; CDR3 protein: CATSVDRGRGYTF
clone size: once; V gene: TRBV6-5; D gene: .; J gene: TRBJ2-1; CDR3 DNA: TGTGCCAGCAGTTTTCAGGGGGAGGGCTACAATGAGCAGTTCTTC; CDR3 protein: CASSFQGEGYNEQFF
clone size: .; V gene: TRBV4-1; D gene: .; J gene: TRBJ2-5; CDR3 DNA: TGCGCCAGCAGCCAAACTACACCCCAAGAGACCCAGTACTTC; CDR3 protein: CASSQTTPQETQYF
clone size: .; V gene: TRBV5-6; D gene: TRBD1; J gene: TRBJ2-3; CDR3 DNA: TGTGCCAGCAGTTCTGTGGACAGGAACACAGATACGCAGTATTTT; CDR3 protein: CASSSVDRNTDTQYF
clone size: .; V gene: TRBV6-2/TRBV6-3; D gene: .; J gene: TRBJ1-5; CDR3 DNA: TGTGCCAGCAGCCAGGCAGGGAACAATCAGCCCCAGCATTTT; CDR3 protein: CASSQAGNNQPQHF
clone size: .; V gene: TRBV6-5; D gene: .; J gene: TRBJ2-1; CDR3 DNA: TGTGCCAGCAGTTACTCCCAGGGTAACAATGAGCAGTTCTTC; CDR3 protein: CASSYSQGNNEQFF
clone size: few; V gene: TRBV19; D gene: .; J gene: TRBJ2-7; CDR3 DNA: TGTGCCAGTAGCCAGACAGGATCCACCTACGAGCAGTACTTC; CDR3 protein: CASSQTGSTYEQYF
clone size: .; V gene: TRBV7-2; D gene: TRBD1; J gene: TRBJ2-7; CDR3 DNA: TGTGCCAGCAGCTTAGGACAGGGTCTGTACGAGCAGTACTTC; CDR3 protein: CASSLGQGLYEQYF
clone size: .; V gene: TRBV19; D gene: TRBD1; J gene: TRBJ1-2; CDR3 DNA: TGTGCCACCGAGGGGACAGGGGGTGGTAACTATGGCTACACCTTC; CDR3 protein: CATEGTGGGNYGYTF